The clone carrying this T cell receptor beta chain appeared a few times. The data derive from a study of T cells after yellow fever vaccination. V lost 6 bases and J 6 bases, leaving 23 bases between the germline ends. Germline loops: CDR1 KGHSH, CDR2 LQKENI. The CDR3 runs to 16 residues. TCRdb ran MiXCR on the 5' RACE reads and lists one entry per CDR3 protein. The sample carries approximately 250,000 distinct CDR3 sequences, approximately 5.2% recorded once. The receptor comes from a man younger than 35 who received the YFV17D yellow fever vaccine. This rearrangement joins TRBV18 to TRBJ2-5; no clear D gene. Sequencing was performed on CD4+ T cells sorted from PBMCs, taken on the day of the yellow fever booster vaccination. CDR3 sequence: CASSHRVGPSIKTQYF. The CDR3 region has the DNA TGTGCCAGCTCCCACCGGGTGGGCCCGAGCATAAAGACCCAGTACTTC.